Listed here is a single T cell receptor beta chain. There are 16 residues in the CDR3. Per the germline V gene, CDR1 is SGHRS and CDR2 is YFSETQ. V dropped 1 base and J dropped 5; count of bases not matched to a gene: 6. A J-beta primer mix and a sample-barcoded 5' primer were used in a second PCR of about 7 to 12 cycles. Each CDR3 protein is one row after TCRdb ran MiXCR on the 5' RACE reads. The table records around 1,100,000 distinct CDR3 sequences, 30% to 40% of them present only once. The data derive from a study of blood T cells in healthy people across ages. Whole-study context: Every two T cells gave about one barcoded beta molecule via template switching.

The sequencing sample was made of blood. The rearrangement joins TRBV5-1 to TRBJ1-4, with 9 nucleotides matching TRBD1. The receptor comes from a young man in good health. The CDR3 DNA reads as TGCGCCAGCAGCTTGTTATCCGGACAGGGGAATGAAAAACTGTTTTTT. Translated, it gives CASSLLSGQGNEKLFF.